The sequence of this T cell receptor beta chain was determined in a study of human T cells and chemical hapten exposure. In the study overall: An approximately 2 cm by approximately 2 cm inner upper arm patch received 2% DPC for sensitization. Alopecia areata, totalis or universalis affected patients, mainly female.

From germline, CDR1 is MNHEY and CDR2 SVGEGT. The germline V and J ends were trimmed by 8 bases and 0 bases, with 14 bases remaining between them. The CDR3 runs to 15 residues. Single cDNA molecules in the library carried unique molecular identifiers attached during preparation. Using its own MiXCR run on the RACE reads, TCRdb lists one record per CDR3 protein. The sample consists of approximately 370,000 distinct CDR3 sequences, about 5% of them appearing once. To note about this clonotype: Just one base apart from a much larger clone, this may be a read error.

Specified time point: pre-sensitization, week 0. Treatment denoted: therapeutic diphenylcyclopropenone sensitization with weekly scalp DPC. Blood sampling preceded each patch test application. This rearrangement joins TRBV6-2 or TRBV6-3 to TRBJ2-4; a weak D match, TRBD2 (5 bases). The sequence derives from a woman under 30 with alopecia areata. Some clones in this sample may be carry-over from other donors' samples. The input for sequencing was whole blood, taken in connection with sensitization to the hapten diphenylcyclopropenone (DPC). The CDR3 bases are TGTGCCAGCTCTGCCGCCGGGATAGCCAAAAACATTCAGTACTTC. Translation gives CASSAAGIAKNIQYF.